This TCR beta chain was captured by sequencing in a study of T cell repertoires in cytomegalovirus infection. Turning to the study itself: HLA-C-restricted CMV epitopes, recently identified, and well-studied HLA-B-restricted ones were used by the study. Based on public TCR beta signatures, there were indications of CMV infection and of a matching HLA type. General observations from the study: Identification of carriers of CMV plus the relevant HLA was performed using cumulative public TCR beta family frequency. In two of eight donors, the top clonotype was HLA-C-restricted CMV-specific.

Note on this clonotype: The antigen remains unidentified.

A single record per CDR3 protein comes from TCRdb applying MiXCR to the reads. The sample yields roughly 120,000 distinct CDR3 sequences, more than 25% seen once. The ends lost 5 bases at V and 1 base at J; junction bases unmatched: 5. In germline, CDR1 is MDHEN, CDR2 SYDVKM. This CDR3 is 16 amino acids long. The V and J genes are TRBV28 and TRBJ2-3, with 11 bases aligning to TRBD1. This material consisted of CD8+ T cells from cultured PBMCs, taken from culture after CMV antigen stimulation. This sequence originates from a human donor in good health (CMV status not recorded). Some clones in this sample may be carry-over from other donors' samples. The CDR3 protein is CASSTLDRGRTDTQYF. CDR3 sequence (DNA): TGTGCCAGCAGTACCCTGGACAGGGGGCGCACAGATACGCAGTATTTT.